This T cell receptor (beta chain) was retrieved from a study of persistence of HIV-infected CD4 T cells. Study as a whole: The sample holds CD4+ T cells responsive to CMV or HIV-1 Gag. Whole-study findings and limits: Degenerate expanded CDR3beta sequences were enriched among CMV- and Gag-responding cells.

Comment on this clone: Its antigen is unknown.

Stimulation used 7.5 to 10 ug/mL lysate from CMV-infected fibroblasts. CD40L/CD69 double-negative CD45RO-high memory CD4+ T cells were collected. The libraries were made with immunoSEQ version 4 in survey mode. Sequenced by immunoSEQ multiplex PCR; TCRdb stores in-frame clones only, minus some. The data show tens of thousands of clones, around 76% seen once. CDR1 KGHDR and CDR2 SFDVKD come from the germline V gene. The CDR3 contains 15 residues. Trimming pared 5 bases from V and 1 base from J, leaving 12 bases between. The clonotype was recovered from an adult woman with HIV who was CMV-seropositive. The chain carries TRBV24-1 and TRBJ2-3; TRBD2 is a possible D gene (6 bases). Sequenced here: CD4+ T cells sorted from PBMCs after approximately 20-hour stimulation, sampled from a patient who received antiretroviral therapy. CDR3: CATSGAGFRTDTQYF. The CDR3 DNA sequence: TGTGCCACCAGTGGAGCGGGCTTTCGCACAGATACGCAGTATTTT.